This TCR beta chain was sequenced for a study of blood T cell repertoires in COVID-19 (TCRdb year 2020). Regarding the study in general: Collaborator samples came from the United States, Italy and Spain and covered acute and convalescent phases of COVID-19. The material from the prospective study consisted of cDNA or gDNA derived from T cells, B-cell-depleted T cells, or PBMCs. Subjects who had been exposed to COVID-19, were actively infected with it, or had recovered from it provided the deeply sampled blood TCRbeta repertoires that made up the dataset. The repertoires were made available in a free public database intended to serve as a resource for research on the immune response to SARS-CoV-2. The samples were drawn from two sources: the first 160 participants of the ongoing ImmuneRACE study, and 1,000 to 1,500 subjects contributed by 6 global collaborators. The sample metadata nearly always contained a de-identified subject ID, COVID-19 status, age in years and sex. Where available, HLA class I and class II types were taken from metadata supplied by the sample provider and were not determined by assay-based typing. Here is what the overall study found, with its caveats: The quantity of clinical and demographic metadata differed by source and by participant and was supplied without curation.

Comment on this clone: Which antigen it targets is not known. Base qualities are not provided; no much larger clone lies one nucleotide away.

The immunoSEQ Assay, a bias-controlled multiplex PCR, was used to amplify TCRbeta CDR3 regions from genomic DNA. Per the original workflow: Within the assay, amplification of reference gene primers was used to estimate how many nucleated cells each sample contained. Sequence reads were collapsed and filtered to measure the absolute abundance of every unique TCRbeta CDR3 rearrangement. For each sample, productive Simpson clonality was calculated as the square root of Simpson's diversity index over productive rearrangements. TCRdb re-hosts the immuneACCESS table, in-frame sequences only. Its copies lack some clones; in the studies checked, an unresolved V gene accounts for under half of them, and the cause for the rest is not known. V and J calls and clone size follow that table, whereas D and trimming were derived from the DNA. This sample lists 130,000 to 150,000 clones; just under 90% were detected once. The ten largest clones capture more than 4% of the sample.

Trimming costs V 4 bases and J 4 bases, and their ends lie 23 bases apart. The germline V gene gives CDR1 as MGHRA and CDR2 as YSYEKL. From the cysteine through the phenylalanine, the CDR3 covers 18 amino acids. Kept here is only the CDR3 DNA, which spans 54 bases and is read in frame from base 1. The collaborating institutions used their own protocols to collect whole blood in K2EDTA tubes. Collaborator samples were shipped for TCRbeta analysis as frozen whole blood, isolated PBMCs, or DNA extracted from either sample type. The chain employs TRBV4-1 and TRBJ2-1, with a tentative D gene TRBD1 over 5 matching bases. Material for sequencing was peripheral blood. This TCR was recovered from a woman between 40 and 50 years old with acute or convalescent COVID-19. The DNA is TGCGCCAGCAGCCCAAGGGGCCCCCACGCGGTGGGGTACAATGAGCAGTTCTTC. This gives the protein CASSPRGPHAVGYNEQFF.